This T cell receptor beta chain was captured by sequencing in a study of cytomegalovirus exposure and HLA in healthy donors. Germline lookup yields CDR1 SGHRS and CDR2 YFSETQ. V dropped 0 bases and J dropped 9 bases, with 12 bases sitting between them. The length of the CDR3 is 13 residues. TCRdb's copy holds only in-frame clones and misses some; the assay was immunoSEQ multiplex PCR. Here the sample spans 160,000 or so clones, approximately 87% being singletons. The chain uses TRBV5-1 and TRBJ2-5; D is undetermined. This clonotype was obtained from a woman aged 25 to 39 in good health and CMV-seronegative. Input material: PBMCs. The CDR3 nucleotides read TGCGCCAGCAGCTTGGGCGCGCTCTTCGCCCAGTACTTC. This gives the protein CASSLGALFAQYF. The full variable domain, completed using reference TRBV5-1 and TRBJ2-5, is KAGVTQTPRYLIKTRGQQVTLSCSPISGHRSVSWYQQTPGQGLQFLFEYFSETQRNKGNFPGRFSGRQFSNSRSEMNVSTLELGDSALYLCASSLGALFAQYFGPGTRLLVL.